Presented here are 23 T cell receptor beta chains from one specimen sequenced in a study of blood T cell repertoires in COVID-19. Only in-frame clones appear in the TCRdb table, and some are missing; sequencing was by immunoSEQ multiplex PCR. The sample consists of around 220,000 clones, over 75% of them appearing once. The sequenced sample consisted of peripheral blood. The source of these receptors is a man aged 35-49 years with active or convalescent COVID-19.

The V gene is TRBV4-1, the J gene TRBJ1-2; D is perhaps TRBD1 (6 bases). Germline V gives CDR1 MGHRA, CDR2 YSYEKL. The ends were cut back, 3 bases at V and 8 bases at J, with 16 bases in the middle. The CDR3 has 14 residues. The CDR3 DNA is TGCGCCAGCAGCCAGCTCCAGGGGATCGACGGCTACACCTTC. This encodes CASSQLQGIDGYTF.

V gene TRBV15 combines with J gene TRBJ2-5; TRBD2 aligns across 9 bases. The CDR3 covers 17 residues. V shed 5 bases and J 0 bases; nucleotides not matched to a gene: 10. Germline V lookup: CDR1 LNHNV, CDR2 YYDKDF (reference sequence). CDR3: CATSPRVSGGYQETQYF. In DNA form, the CDR3 reads TGTGCCACCAGCCCCCGAGTGAGCGGGGGGTACCAAGAGACCCAGTACTTC.

V and J are TRBV5-1 and TRBJ2-1; 10 bases line up with TRBD1. J gave up 8 bases and V 2 bases, and 1 base lay outside the gene matches. This CDR3 is 13 amino acids long. Looked up from germline, CDR1 is SGHRS and CDR2 is YFSETQ. The CDR3 bases are TGCGCCAGCAGCTTCGACAGGGGGCATGAGCAGTTCTTC. Translating gives CASSFDRGHEQFF.

This clone was detected once. The chain couples TRBV5-4 to TRBJ2-7, with 8 bases that match TRBD1. This CDR3 region has 15 residues. J was trimmed by 3 bases and V by 4 bases; bases with no gene match: 9. The germline V gene has CDR1 SGHNT and CDR2 YYREEE (reference sequence). For the CDR3, the DNA is TGTGCCAGCAGCACGAGGACAGGGCCTCTCTACGAGCAGTACTTC. Protein: CASSTRTGPLYEQYF.

This clone occurred once. The chain couples TRBV7-9 to TRBJ1-2; 9 nucleotides match TRBD1. Germline V lookup: CDR1 SEHNR, CDR2 FQNEAQ (reference sequence). V shed 2 bases, J shed 2 bases, and the junction held 6 bases outside the gene matches. The CDR3 loop spans 16 amino acids. The CDR3 coding sequence is TGTGCCAGCAGCTTAAACCCGGGACAGGGAAACTATGGCTACACCTTC. This gives the protein CASSLNPGQGNYGYTF.

The chain joins TRBV24-1 to TRBJ1-5; D unresolved. From germline, CDR1 is KGHDR and CDR2 SFDVKD. V shed 3 bases and J shed 0 bases, with 5 bases lying between them. The CDR3 is made up of 14 amino acids. In nucleotides, the CDR3 is TGTGCCACCAGTGATACGGGTAGCAATCAGCCCCAGCATTTT. This sequence encodes CATSDTGSNQPQHF.

The chain joins TRBV7-2 to TRBJ2-1; 13 nucleotides match TRBD2. The germline CDR1 and CDR2 sequences are SGHTA and FQGNSA. The V gene end was trimmed by 2 bases and the J gene end by 12 bases; junction bases not matched to a gene: 10. The CDR3 sequence is 16 residues long. The CDR3 reads CASSLYGTSGAGGQFF. For the CDR3, the DNA is TGTGCCAGCAGCTTATATGGGACTAGCGGGGCCGGTGGGCAGTTCTTC.

The chain carries TRBV6-2 or TRBV6-3 and TRBJ1-5; D is perhaps TRBD1 (6 bases). CDR1 MNHEY and CDR2 SVGEGT come from the germline V gene. This CDR3 comprises 11 residues. Trimming took off 3 bases at V and 11 bases at J, with 8 bases between the two ends. CDR3 coding DNA: TGTGCCAGCAGTTATAACAGGGCCCAGCATTTT. Translating it yields CASSYNRAQHF.

The rearrangement links TRBV27 to TRBJ2-1; 8 positions agree with TRBD2. The J segment lost 6 bases and the V segment lost 3 bases, leaving 10 bases of the junction unmatched. Germline V lookup: CDR1 MNHEY, CDR2 SMNVEV (reference sequence). The CDR3 is 16 residues long. DNA for the CDR3: TGTGCCAGCAGTTTCGCCGGACTAGCTCGGGTCAATGAGCAGTTCTTC. It codes for CASSFAGLARVNEQFF.

The V call is TRBV5-1, the J call TRBJ2-1; 11 bases align to TRBD2. V gave up 4 bases and J gave up 4 bases; unmatched junction bases: 13. CDR3 length equals 18 residues. Germline assignment: CDR1 SGHRS and CDR2 YFSETQ. The CDR3, as DNA: TGCGCCAGCAGCCCGGACAGCGGGACTAGCGGAACGTACAATGAGCAGTTCTTC. Amino acids: CASSPDSGTSGTYNEQFF.

As regards this clone: A read error may produce the germline difference seen at one junction end. The gene calls are TRBV7-7 and TRBJ1-1; 9 bases line up with TRBD1. The germline CDR1 and CDR2 sequences are SSHAT and FNYEAQ (reference sequence). This CDR3 is built from 15 residues. The CDR3 here is CASRPFRTGAPEAFF. CDR3 in DNA: TGTGCTAGCAGACCATTTAGGACAGGGGCCCCTGAAGCTTTCTTT.

V is TRBV28 and J is TRBJ1-4, with 10 bases matching TRBD1. This CDR3 comprises 14 residues. V shed 7 bases, J shed 8 bases, and the junction held 7 bases outside the gene matches. Germline CDR1 and CDR2: MDHEN and SYDVKM. This CDR3 is CASKSDRGGEKLFF. The CDR3 DNA reads TGTGCCAGCAAATCGGACAGGGGGGGCGAAAAACTGTTTTTT.

The chain combines TRBV6-2 or TRBV6-3 with TRBJ2-5; TRBD1 might be the D (5 bases). Trimming stripped 0 bases from V and 1 base from J, with 6 bases between. The CDR3 spans 14 residues. Germline CDR1 reads MNHEY; CDR2 reads SVGEGT. The DNA of the CDR3 is TGTGCCAGCAGTTACTCAGGGGTCCAAGAGACCCAGTACTTC. This sequence encodes CASSYSGVQETQYF.

This clone showed up just a few times. This rearrangement joins TRBV5-1 to TRBJ1-6; D unresolved. This CDR3 comprises 15 residues. Trimming pared 0 bases from V and 5 bases from J, leaving 9 bases between. The germline gives CDR1 SGHRS, CDR2 YFSETQ. CDR3 DNA sequence: TGCGCCAGCAGCTTGGCTGCCAGGAATAATTCACCCCTCCACTTT. This encodes CASSLAARNNSPLHF.

This CDR3 is CASSSPTGFNSPLHF. In DNA, the CDR3 is TGTGCCAGCAGCTCCCCAACAGGGTTTAATTCACCCCTCCACTTT. The V gene is TRBV9, the J gene TRBJ1-6, with D possibly matching TRBD1 (6 bases). Germline CDR1 is SGDLS and CDR2 is YYNGEE. V was clipped by 4 bases and J by 6 bases, with 14 bases between them. This CDR3 region has 15 residues.

The rearrangement links TRBV6-5 to TRBJ1-6; TRBD1 agrees at 8 bases. In germline, CDR1 is MNHEY, CDR2 SVGAGI. Trimming cost V 0 bases and J 6 bases; bases outside gene matches: 4. The CDR3 loop spans 16 amino acids. CDR3 sequence: CASSYSTDRVNSPLHF. The CDR3 bases are TGTGCCAGCAGTTACTCTACGGACAGGGTTAATTCACCCCTCCACTTT.

The chain couples TRBV9 to TRBJ2-2; a possible D gene is TRBD1 (6 bases). This CDR3 contains 15 residues. V was trimmed by 2 bases and J by 5 bases, leaving 13 bases between them. Germline CDR1 reads SGDLS; CDR2 reads YYNGEE. CDR3 in amino acids: CASSVIQGITGELFF. In DNA, the CDR3 is TGTGCCAGCAGCGTTATACAGGGAATAACCGGGGAGCTGTTTTTT.

This clone has a single count. CDR3 region: CASSRIRDRAGEQYF. DNA of the CDR3: TGTGCCAGCAGCCGAATCAGGGACAGGGCAGGGGAGCAGTACTTC. The chain carries TRBV3-1 (or the pseudogene TRBV3-2) and TRBJ2-7; TRBD1 matches 9 bases. The CDR3 has 15 amino acids. CDR1 is LGHDT and CDR2 is YNNKEL in the germline V gene (reference sequence). V dropped 4 bases and J dropped 7; count of bases not matched to a gene: 11.

V and J are TRBV5-1 and TRBJ2-7; unclear D gene. The ends were cut back, 0 bases at V and 1 base at J, with 8 bases in the middle. In germline, CDR1 is SGHRS, CDR2 YFSETQ. The CDR3 totals 14 residues. The DNA of the CDR3 is TGCGCCAGCAGCTTGGTATCGGGTTCCTACGAGCAGTACTTC. Its protein product is CASSLVSGSYEQYF.

The gene calls are TRBV28 and TRBJ1-2; D is possibly TRBD1 (5 bases). V gave up 3 bases and J gave up 1 base, with 9 bases separating them. The germline gives CDR1 MDHEN, CDR2 SYDVKM. CDR3 size: 14 residues. In DNA, the CDR3 is TGTGCCAGCAGTTTGGGGGGGATTAACTATGGCTACACCTTC. It encodes CASSLGGINYGYTF.

The genes are TRBV27 and TRBJ2-7, with D tentatively TRBD1 (6 bases). Trimming pared 4 bases from V and 5 bases from J, leaving 12 bases between. The CDR3 is made up of 13 amino acids. Germline values: CDR1 MNHEY, CDR2 SMNVEV (reference sequence). The CDR3 nucleotides are TGTGCCAGCAGTTACAGGGAGCAAGACGAGCAGTACTTC. It is translated as CASSYREQDEQYF.

CDR3 sequence reads: CASSEFGGSVTGQPQHF. The CDR3 coding sequence is TGTGCCAGCAGTGAGTTTGGAGGGTCCGTGACGGGTCAGCCCCAGCATTTT. The chain is built from TRBV6-1 and TRBJ1-5, with D unresolved. Trimming took 3 bases from V and 6 from J, leaving 21 bases between them. There are 17 residues in the CDR3. Germline V gene lookup returns CDR1 MNHNS and CDR2 SASEGT.

The chain recombines TRBV5-1 with TRBJ2-5; D is possibly TRBD1 (6 bases). The CDR3 is 18 amino acids. Looked up from germline, CDR1 is SGHRS and CDR2 is YFSETQ. The germline V and J ends were trimmed by 4 bases and 6 bases, with 28 bases remaining between them. The CDR3, as DNA: TGCGCCAGCAGCGATGGACAGATAGATAAGGAGAGAGGGAAGACCCAGTACTTC. As protein: CASSDGQIDKERGKTQYF.